The 23 T cell receptor beta chains reported below all come from one sample, sequenced in a study of cytomegalovirus exposure and HLA in healthy donors. With 60 Vbeta and 13 Jbeta primers, the PCR was carried out. Assay used: immunoSEQ multiplex PCR; TCRdb lists only in-frame clones, some missing. The table includes 75,000 to 90,000 clones, 78% detected once. Sequenced: PBMCs. The receptors derive from a male donor in good health and CMV-seropositive.

The chain combines TRBV30 with TRBJ1-6; no firm D call. Germline CDR1 is GTSNPN and CDR2 is SVGIG (reference sequence). There are 13 residues in the CDR3. The ends were cut back, 1 base at V and 3 bases at J, with 4 bases in the middle. As DNA, the CDR3 is TGTGCCTGGAGTGGCGACTATAATTCACCCCTCCACTTT. Translating it yields CAWSGDYNSPLHF.

The chain carries TRBV11-3 and TRBJ2-1; TRBD2 is a possible D gene (5 bases). The CDR3 extends over 14 amino acids. The germline gives CDR1 SGHNT, CDR2 YENEEA. The germline V and J ends were trimmed by 4 bases and 9 bases, with 16 bases remaining between them. CDR3 in DNA: TGTGCCAGCAGCTCAGGTTTGGGAGCAGCTGAGCAGTTCTTC. Amino acids: CASSSGLGAAEQFF.

The rearrangement uses TRBV6-5 and TRBJ2-7; 10 bases line up with TRBD2. CDR1 MNHEY and CDR2 SVGAGI come from the germline V gene. Trimming took 2 bases from V and 5 from J; bases not matched to a gene: 6. The CDR3 runs 15 residues. For the CDR3, the DNA is TGTGCCAGCAGTTACACTTCTAGCGGGAGAGACGAGCAGTACTTC. This encodes CASSYTSSGRDEQYF.

The gene calls are TRBV7-8 and TRBJ1-2; D remains ambiguous. Germline V gene lookup returns CDR1 SGHVS and CDR2 FQNEAQ. CDR3 length: 15 residues. V was trimmed by 5 bases and J by 4 bases, leaving 17 bases between them. CDR3 DNA sequence: TGTGCCAGCAGCAGCCGGTGGAACACTAGCTATGGCTACACCTTC. Its translation: CASSSRWNTSYGYTF. The complete variable domain, with remaining parts taken from reference TRBV7-8 and TRBJ1-2, reads GAGVSQSPRYKVAKRGQDVALRCDPISGHVSLFWYQQALGQGPEFLTYFQNEAQLDKSGLPSDRFFAERPEGSVSTLKIQRTQQEDSAVYLCASSSRWNTSYGYTFGSGTRLTVV.

J is TRBJ2-7 and V is TRBV2, with 8 bases aligning to TRBD2. This CDR3 has 12 amino acids. Germline V gene lookup returns CDR1 SNHLY and CDR2 FYNNEI. The V segment lost 7 bases and the J segment 2 bases; nucleotides outside the gene matches: 1. CDR3 residues: CASTGGPYEQYF. DNA of the CDR3: TGTGCCAGCACGGGGGGGCCCTACGAGCAGTACTTC. Filled out from reference TRBV2 and TRBJ2-7, the complete variable domain reads EPEVTQTPSHQVTQMGQEVILRCVPISNHLYFYWYRQILGQKVEFLVSFYNNEISEKSEIFDDQFSVERPDGSNFTLKIRSTKLEDSAMYFCASTGGPYEQYFGPGTRLTVT.

As DNA, the CDR3 is TGTGCCAGCAGTGAAAGTTTCCGCTTCAGGGGCTGGGGACCCCAGCATTTT. It translates to CASSESFRFRGWGPQHF. The chain carries TRBV6-1 and TRBJ1-5; TRBD1 is a possible D gene (6 bases). This CDR3 comprises 17 residues. Trimming removed 2 bases at V and 10 bases at J, with 24 bases between. Germline V gene data show CDR1 as MNHNS and CDR2 as SASEGT.

This clone was picked up one time. DNA of the CDR3: TGTGCCAGCAGCGTTACAATCCAGGGGGTAGCTTTCTTT. Translating it yields CASSVTIQGVAFF. The rearrangement uses TRBV9 and TRBJ1-1, with 7 bases fitting TRBD1. The CDR3 extends over 13 amino acids. V was clipped by 2 bases and J by 10 bases; unmatched bases: 8. CDR1 and CDR2 from the germline V gene are SGDLS and YYNGEE.

The chain has TRBV28 and TRBJ1-4; D is uncertain. Germline CDR1 and CDR2: MDHEN and SYDVKM. CDR3 length: 13 residues. V shed 2 bases and J shed 10 bases, with 11 bases lying between them. CDR3 DNA sequence: TGTGCCAGCAGTTTAACAGCTAACGGAAAACTGTTTTTT. Translated: CASSLTANGKLFF.

This clone appeared a few times. Different DNA sequences within this sample yield the same CDR3. This chain connects TRBV19 to TRBJ1-5; no clear D gene. The CDR3 length is 13 residues. Trimming cost V 0 bases and J 7 bases, with 7 bases left between them. Germline V gene data show CDR1 as LNHDA and CDR2 as SQIVND (reference sequence). The CDR3 loop is CASSIDSDQPQHF. CDR3 nucleotide sequence: TGTGCCAGTAGTATAGATAGCGACCAGCCCCAGCATTTT.

Points on this clone: The identical CDR3 is also encoded by other nucleotide sequences in the sample. The V gene is TRBV29-1, the J gene TRBJ1-1; tentative D call: TRBD1 (5 bases). Trimming removed 1 base from V and 3 bases from J, with 6 bases in between. The CDR3 contains 12 residues. From germline, CDR1 is SQVTM and CDR2 ANQGSEA. The CDR3, as DNA: TGCAGCGTTGAAGGGGGCGACACTGAAGCTTTCTTT. Encoded protein: CSVEGGDTEAFF.

The chain carries TRBV7-9 and TRBJ1-1; TRBD1 agrees at 7 bases. Germline V gene sequence: CDR1 SEHNR, CDR2 FQNEAQ (reference sequence). The CDR3 contains 16 residues. V lost 1 base and J lost 5; bases outside the gene matches: 10. The DNA of the CDR3 is TGTGCCAGCAGCTTAGGGTTGACAGGGAGGAGGACTGAAGCTTTCTTT. Translation gives CASSLGLTGRRTEAFF.

This chain connects TRBV28 to TRBJ2-1; D is unclear. V was pared by 6 bases and J by 0 bases, with 12 bases between. The germline V gene encodes CDR1 MDHEN and CDR2 SYDVKM. The CDR3 loop spans 15 amino acids. The CDR3 DNA is TGTGCCAGCAGCCTTGCGGTAAGCTCCTACAATGAGCAGTTCTTC. It is translated as CASSLAVSSYNEQFF.

V gene TRBV9 combines with J gene TRBJ1-2, with unresolved D. V was cut by 3 bases and J by 5 bases, with 17 bases left in between. The CDR3 has 15 amino acids. CDR1 is SGDLS, CDR2 YYNGEE, per germline. CDR3 protein: CASSASDGRGYGYTF. In DNA, the CDR3 is TGTGCCAGCAGCGCATCCGATGGTAGAGGATATGGCTACACCTTC. The complete variable domain, with remaining parts taken from reference TRBV9 and TRBJ1-2, reads DSGVTQTPKHLITATGQRVTLRCSPRSGDLSVYWYQQSLDQGLQFLIQYYNGEERAKGNILERFSAQQFPDLHSELNLSSLELGDSALYFCASSASDGRGYGYTFGSGTRLTVV.

The rearrangement links TRBV27 to TRBJ1-5, with D possibly TRBD1 on 5 matching bases. V was clipped by 2 bases and J by 2 bases, with 10 bases between them. Germline-derived CDR1 and CDR2 are MNHEY and SMNVEV (reference sequence). The CDR3 has 15 amino acids. The CDR3 DNA follows: TGTGCCAGCAGTTTAGACAGTAGGCGCAATCAGCCCCAGCATTTT. Its protein product is CASSLDSRRNQPQHF.

The rearrangement joins TRBV19 to TRBJ2-5, with 10 nucleotides matching TRBD2. The CDR3 has 15 residues. Germline V gives CDR1 LNHDA, CDR2 SQIVND (reference sequence). V shed 4 bases, J shed 5 bases, and the junction held 7 bases outside the gene matches. The CDR3 DNA sequence: TGTGCCAGTAGTACAATGGAACTAGCGGGGGAGACCCAGTACTTC. Amino acid sequence: CASSTMELAGETQYF.

This chain connects TRBV5-1 to TRBJ2-2; tentatively, D is TRBD2 (5 bases). The CDR3 is made up of 14 amino acids. Trimming removed 4 bases from V and 2 bases from J, with 9 bases in between. Germline CDR1 SGHRS, CDR2 YFSETQ. CDR3 in amino acids: CASSPAVNTGELFF. CDR3 sequence (DNA): TGCGCCAGCAGCCCAGCGGTTAACACCGGGGAGCTGTTTTTT.

The CDR3 DNA reads as TGTGCCTGGAGCAGGACTAGCGGGAGCGGCGAGCAGTACTTC. It codes for CAWSRTSGSGEQYF. This chain uses TRBV30 with TRBJ2-7; 13 bases are shared with TRBD2. The CDR3 spans 14 residues. From germline, CDR1 is GTSNPN and CDR2 SVGIG (reference sequence). V shed 3 bases, J shed 6 bases, and the junction held 5 bases outside the gene matches.

This clone was counted a few times. V gene TRBV5-8 combines with J gene TRBJ2-5; a possible D gene is TRBD2 (5 bases). The V gene's germline CDR1 is SGHTS and CDR2 YDEGEE. Trimming pared 0 bases from V and 3 bases from J, leaving 18 bases between. This CDR3 is built from 17 residues. The CDR3 region is CASSLASLWLAKETQYF. In DNA, the CDR3 is TGTGCCAGCAGCTTGGCTAGTTTGTGGCTAGCAAAAGAGACCCAGTACTTC.

This clone was picked up one time. The chain links TRBV9 to TRBJ2-7, with D perhaps matching TRBD1 (6 bases). The V end was cut by 0 bases, the J end by 3 bases, with 16 bases between. CDR3 length: 16 residues. CDR1 SGDLS and CDR2 YYNGEE come from the germline V gene. DNA for the CDR3: TGTGCCAGCAGCGTAGACCCACAGGGACCCCTCTACGAGCAGTACTTC. This sequence encodes CASSVDPQGPLYEQYF.

The chain uses TRBV7-9 and TRBJ1-2; 8 bases line up with TRBD1. This CDR3 region has 17 residues. Per germline, CDR1 SEHNR and CDR2 FQNEAQ (reference sequence). Unmatched junction bases numbered 10, after V lost 4 bases and J lost 0 bases. The CDR3 is CASSSTRGLSPNYGYTF. The CDR3 region has the DNA TGTGCCAGCAGCTCAACCAGGGGGCTTTCTCCTAACTATGGCTACACCTTC.

The chain carries TRBV7-2 and TRBJ1-4; D is unresolved. V shed 1 base and J shed 6 bases, with 18 bases lying between them. CDR3 length: 17 residues. Germline assignment: CDR1 SGHTA and CDR2 FQGNSA. CDR3 residues: CASSLEGAGSGHEKLFF. The CDR3 DNA reads TGTGCCAGCAGCTTAGAGGGTGCGGGGTCGGGCCATGAAAAACTGTTTTTT. The whole variable domain, remainder taken from reference TRBV7-2 and TRBJ1-4, is GAGVSQSPSNKVTEKGKDVELRCDPISGHTALYWYRQSLGQGLEFLIYFQGNSAPDKSGLPSDRFSAERTGGSVSTLTIQRTQQEDSAVYLCASSLEGAGSGHEKLFFGSGTQLSVL.

This chain links TRBV29-1 with TRBJ1-2; TRBD1 is a possible D gene (6 bases). The CDR3 has 13 amino acids. CDR1 and CDR2 (germline): SQVTM, ANQGSEA. Trimming left V 3 bases short and J 3 bases short, with 11 bases between. The chain's CDR3 is CSVEIAGDYGYTF. The CDR3 DNA is TGCAGCGTTGAGATCGCAGGGGACTATGGCTACACCTTC. Based on the CDR3 plus reference TRBV29-1 and TRBJ1-2, the full variable domain is SAVISQKPSRDICQRGTSLTIQCQVDSQVTMMFWYRQQPGQSLTLIATANQGSEATYESGFVIDKFPISRPNLTFSTLTVSNMSPEDSSIYLCSVEIAGDYGYTFGSGTRLTVV.

This chain joins TRBV7-9 and TRBJ1-2; no firm D call. The V end lost 0 bases, the J end lost 6 bases, and 23 bases lay between the germline ends. The CDR3 extends over 18 amino acids. In germline, CDR1 is SEHNR, CDR2 FQNEAQ (reference sequence). The DNA for the CDR3 is TGTGCCAGCAGCTTAGCGCAAGGAAGAAAAACAGATGAAAATGGCTACACCTTC. Amino acids: CASSLAQGRKTDENGYTF.